Shown below are 9 T cell receptor beta chains from a single sample sequenced in a study of blood T cell repertoires in COVID-19. Produced via immunoSEQ multiplex PCR; TCRdb's table is partial and in-frame only. The data contain approximately 210,000 clones, 81% of them singletons. Source material: PBMCs or T cells enriched from blood (not recorded which). The source of these receptors is a woman aged 45-59 years with acute COVID-19.

This clone came up a few times. J is TRBJ2-5 and V is TRBV20-1; 13 positions agree with TRBD2. This CDR3 spans 14 amino acids. The germline V gene has CDR1 DFQATT and CDR2 SNEGSKA (reference sequence). The junction had 7 bases not matched to a gene; V was cut back by 3 bases and J by 9 bases. CDR3 bases: TGCAGTGCTAGTCGCGGGACTAGCGGGGCGCCCCAGTACTTC. Encoded protein: CSASRGTSGAPQYF.

The CDR3 loop is CASRGQGNTGELFF. CDR3 DNA sequence: TGCGCCAGCAGGGGACAGGGGAATACCGGGGAGCTGTTTTTT. The gene calls are TRBV4-3 and TRBJ2-2; 10 nucleotides line up with TRBD1. The CDR3 extends over 14 amino acids. Germline V gives CDR1 LGHNA, CDR2 YSLEER. The trim removed 6 bases at V and 5 bases at J, leaving 3 bases unmatched.

The gene calls are TRBV1 and TRBJ1-2. TRBV1 is classified as a pseudogene. This CDR3 has 13 amino acids. The CDR3 reads CTSSGGNLYGYTF. CDR3 nucleotides: TGCACCAGCAGCGGAGGGAATCTTTATGGCTACACCTTC.

V and J are TRBV3-1 (or the pseudogene TRBV3-2) and TRBJ2-1; 13 bases agree with TRBD2. Germline V gene lookup returns CDR1 LGHDT and CDR2 YNNKEL (reference sequence). This CDR3 has 17 amino acids. Unmatched junction bases numbered 10, after V lost 3 bases and J lost 8 bases. The CDR3 sequence is CASSHWTSGSNDDEQFF. For the CDR3, the DNA is TGTGCCAGCAGCCATTGGACTAGCGGGAGTAATGATGATGAGCAGTTCTTC.

This chain joins TRBV2 and TRBJ2-1; D gene ambiguous. The CDR3 totals 14 residues. Trimming stripped 3 bases from V and 5 bases from J, with 11 bases between. Germline values: CDR1 SNHLY, CDR2 FYNNEI. Here the CDR3 DNA reads TGTGCCAGCAGTGATAGCCAGTCGGACAATGAGCAGTTCTTC. Protein sequence: CASSDSQSDNEQFF.

V and J are TRBV24-1 and TRBJ1-2, with 10 nucleotides matching TRBD1. Germline lookup yields CDR1 KGHDR and CDR2 SFDVKD. This CDR3 contains 14 residues. V was pared by 9 bases and J by 2 bases, with 5 bases of the junction left unmatched. The CDR3: CATGQGQGNYGYTF. In DNA form, the CDR3 reads TGTGCCACCGGCCAGGGACAGGGGAACTATGGCTACACCTTC.

The sample holds a few counts of this clone. The CDR3 here is CASSDTGFSGNTIYF. The CDR3, as DNA: TGTGCCAGCAGCGACACAGGCTTCTCTGGAAACACCATATATTTT. This sequence joins TRBV9 and TRBJ1-3; possible D gene TRBD1, 5 bases. The CDR3 spans 15 residues. In germline, CDR1 is SGDLS, CDR2 YYNGEE. The V gene lost 3 bases and the J gene lost 0 bases, with 10 bases spanning the gap.

This sequence joins TRBV18 and TRBJ2-1; 8 bases match TRBD1. J was trimmed by 5 bases and V by 0 bases; bases with no gene match: 3. The CDR3 has 15 residues. Germline values: CDR1 KGHSH, CDR2 LQKENI. CDR3 in amino acids: CASSPPGTGHNEQFF. CDR3 DNA: TGTGCCAGCTCACCACCGGGGACAGGCCACAATGAGCAGTTCTTC.

The chain recombines TRBV15 with TRBJ2-1; weak D call: TRBD2 (5 bases). Trimming removed 7 bases from V and 2 bases from J, with 12 bases in between. Germline CDR1 is LNHNV and CDR2 is YYDKDF (reference sequence). This CDR3 comprises 14 residues. The CDR3 bases are TGTGCCACCATGCGGGCGCTGACCTACAATGAGCAGTTCTTC. Its protein product is CATMRALTYNEQFF.